The source of this TCR beta chain is a study of shared clonotypes between healthy human individuals. Generated by immunoSEQ multiplex PCR, the TCRdb table keeps only in-frame clones and is missing some. The sample has approximately 530,000 clones, 90% to 97% seen once. The germline gives CDR1 GTSNPN, CDR2 SVGIG (reference sequence). V was pared by 4 bases and J by 0 bases, with 13 bases between. This CDR3 spans 15 amino acids. Overall study results and limits: Sharing across a handful of donors was seen in 4% to 5% of naive CD4 clonotypes. Researchers found naive subsets generally carried larger estimated richness than memory subsets.

The investigators split CD4+ cells into a CD45RA+ naive subset and a CD45RA-negative memory subset. A word on this clone: Its matching antigen is unknown.

The source is a woman aged 30 to 39 in good health. This chain links TRBV30 with TRBJ2-1, with D unclear. Sequenced: naive CD4+ T cells sorted from blood. Described subset: CD45RA+ positively selected. CDR3 sequence: CAWILGESSYNEQFF. For the CDR3, the DNA is TGTGCCTGGATCTTGGGTGAGAGCTCCTACAATGAGCAGTTCTTC.